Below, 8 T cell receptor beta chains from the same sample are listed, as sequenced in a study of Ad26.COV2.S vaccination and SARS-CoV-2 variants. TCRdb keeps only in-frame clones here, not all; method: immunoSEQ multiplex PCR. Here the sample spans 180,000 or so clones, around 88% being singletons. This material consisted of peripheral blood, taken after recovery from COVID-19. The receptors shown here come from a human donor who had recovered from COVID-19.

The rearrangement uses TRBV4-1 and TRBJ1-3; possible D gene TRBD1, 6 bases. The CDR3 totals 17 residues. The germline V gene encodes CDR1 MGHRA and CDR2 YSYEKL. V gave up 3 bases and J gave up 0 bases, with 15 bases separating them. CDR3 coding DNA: TGCGCCAGCAGCCAGGGCAGACAGGCATTCTCTGGAAACACCATATATTTT. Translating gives CASSQGRQAFSGNTIYF.

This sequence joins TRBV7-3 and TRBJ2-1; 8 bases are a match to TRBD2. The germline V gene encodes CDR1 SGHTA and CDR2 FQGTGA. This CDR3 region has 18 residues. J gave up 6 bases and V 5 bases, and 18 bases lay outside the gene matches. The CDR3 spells CASSPRGSGRGGRNEQFF. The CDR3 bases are TGTGCCAGCAGCCCCAGAGGTTCCGGACGGGGGGGCCGCAATGAGCAGTTCTTC. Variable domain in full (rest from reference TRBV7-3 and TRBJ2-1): GAGVSQTPSNKVTEKGKYVELRCDPISGHTALYWYRQSLGQGPEFLIYFQGTGAADDSGLPNDRFFAVRPEGSVSTLKIQRTERGDSAVYLCASSPRGSGRGGRNEQFFGPGTRLTVL.

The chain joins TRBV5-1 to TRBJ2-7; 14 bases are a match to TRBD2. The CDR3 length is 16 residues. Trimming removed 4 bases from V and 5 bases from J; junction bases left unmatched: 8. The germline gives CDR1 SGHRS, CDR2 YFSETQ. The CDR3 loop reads CASSPGLAGVYDEQYF. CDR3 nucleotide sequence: TGCGCCAGCAGCCCGGGACTAGCGGGAGTTTACGACGAGCAGTACTTC.

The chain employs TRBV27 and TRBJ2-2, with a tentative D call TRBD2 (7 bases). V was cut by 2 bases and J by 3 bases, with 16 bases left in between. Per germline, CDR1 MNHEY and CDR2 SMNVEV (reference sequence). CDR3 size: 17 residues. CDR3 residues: CASSLNGGPLDTGELFF. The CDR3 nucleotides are TGTGCCAGCAGTTTAAACGGGGGGCCTTTAGACACCGGGGAGCTGTTTTTT.

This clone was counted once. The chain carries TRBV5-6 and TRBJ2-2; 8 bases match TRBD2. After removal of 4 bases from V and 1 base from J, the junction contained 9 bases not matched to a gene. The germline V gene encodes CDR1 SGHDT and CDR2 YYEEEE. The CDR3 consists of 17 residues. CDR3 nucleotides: TGTGCCAGCAGCGTCGGGACTAGTTTCAGGAACACCGGGGAGCTGTTTTTT. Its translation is CASSVGTSFRNTGELFF.

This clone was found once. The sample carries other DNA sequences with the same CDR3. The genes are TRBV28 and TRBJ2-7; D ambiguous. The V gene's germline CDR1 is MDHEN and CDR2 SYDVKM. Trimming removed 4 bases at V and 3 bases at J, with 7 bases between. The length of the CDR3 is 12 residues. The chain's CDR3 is CASSSGSYEQYF. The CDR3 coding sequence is TGTGCCAGCAGTTCAGGCAGCTACGAGCAGTACTTC.

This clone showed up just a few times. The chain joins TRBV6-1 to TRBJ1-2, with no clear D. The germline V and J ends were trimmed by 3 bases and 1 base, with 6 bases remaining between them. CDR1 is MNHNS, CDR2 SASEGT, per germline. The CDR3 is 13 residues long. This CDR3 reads CASSETHNYGYTF. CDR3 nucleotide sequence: TGTGCCAGCAGTGAGACACATAACTATGGCTACACCTTC.

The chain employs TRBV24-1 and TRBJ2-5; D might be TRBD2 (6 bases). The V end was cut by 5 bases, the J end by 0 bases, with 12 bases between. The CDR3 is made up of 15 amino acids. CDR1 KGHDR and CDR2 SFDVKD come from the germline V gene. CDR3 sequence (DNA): TGTGCCACCAGTGGGAGGGACCCGTACCAAGAGACCCAGTACTTC. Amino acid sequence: CATSGRDPYQETQYF.